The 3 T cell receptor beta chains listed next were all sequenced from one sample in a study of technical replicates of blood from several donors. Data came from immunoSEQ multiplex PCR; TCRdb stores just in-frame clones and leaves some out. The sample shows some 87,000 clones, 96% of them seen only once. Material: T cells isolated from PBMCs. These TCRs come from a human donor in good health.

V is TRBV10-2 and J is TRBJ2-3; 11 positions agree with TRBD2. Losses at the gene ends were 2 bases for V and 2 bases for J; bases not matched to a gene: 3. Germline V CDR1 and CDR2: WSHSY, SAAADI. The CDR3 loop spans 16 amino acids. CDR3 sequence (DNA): TGCGCCAGCAGTGAGGCTAGCGGGAGGAACACAGATACGCAGTATTTT. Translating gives CASSEASGRNTDTQYF.

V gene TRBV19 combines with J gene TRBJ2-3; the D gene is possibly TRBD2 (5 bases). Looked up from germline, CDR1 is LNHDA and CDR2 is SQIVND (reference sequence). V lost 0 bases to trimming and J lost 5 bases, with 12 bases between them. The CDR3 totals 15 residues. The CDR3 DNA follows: TGTGCCAGTAGTATAGATGGGAGAGTTCTAGATACGCAGTATTTT. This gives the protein CASSIDGRVLDTQYF. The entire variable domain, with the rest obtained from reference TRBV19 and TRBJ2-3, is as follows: DGGITQSPKYLFRKEGQNVTLSCEQNLNHDAMYWYRQDPGQGLRLIYYSQIVNDFQKGDIAEGYSVSREKKESFPLTVTSAQKNPTAFYLCASSIDGRVLDTQYFGPGTRLTVL.

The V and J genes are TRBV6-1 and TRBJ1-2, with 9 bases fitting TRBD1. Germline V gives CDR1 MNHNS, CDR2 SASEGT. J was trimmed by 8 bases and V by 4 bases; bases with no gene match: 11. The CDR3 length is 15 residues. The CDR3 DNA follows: TGTGCCAGCAGTGGGGGACAGGGTGTCAGCTACGGCTACACCTTC. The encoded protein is CASSGGQGVSYGYTF.